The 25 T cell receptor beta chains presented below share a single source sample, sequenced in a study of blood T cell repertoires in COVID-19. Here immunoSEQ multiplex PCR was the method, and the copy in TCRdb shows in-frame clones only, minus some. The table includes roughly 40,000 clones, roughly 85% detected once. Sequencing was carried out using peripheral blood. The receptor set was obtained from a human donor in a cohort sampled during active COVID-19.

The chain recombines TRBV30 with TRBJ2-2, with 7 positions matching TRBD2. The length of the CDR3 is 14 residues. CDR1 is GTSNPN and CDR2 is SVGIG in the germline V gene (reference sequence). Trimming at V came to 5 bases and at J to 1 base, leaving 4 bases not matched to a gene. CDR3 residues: CAWLRGVNTGELFF. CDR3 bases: TGTGCCTGGCTTCGGGGGGTGAACACCGGGGAGCTGTTTTTT. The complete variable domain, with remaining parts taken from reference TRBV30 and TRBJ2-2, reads SQTIHQWPATLVQPVGSPLSLECTVEGTSNPNLYWYRQAAGRGLQLLFYSVGIGQISSEVPQNLSASRPQDRQFILSSKKLLLSDSGFYLCAWLRGVNTGELFFGEGSRLTVL.

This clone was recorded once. CDR3 in amino acids: CASSSPPQGMNTEAFF. The CDR3 region has the DNA TGTGCCAGCAGCTCCCCCCCACAGGGGATGAACACTGAAGCTTTCTTT. This sequence joins TRBV7-9 and TRBJ1-1, with 7 positions matching TRBD1. The CDR3 is 16 residues long. Germline V CDR1 and CDR2: SEHNR, FQNEAQ (reference sequence). With 4 bases clipped from V and 0 bases from J, the junction kept 8 bases outside the gene matches.

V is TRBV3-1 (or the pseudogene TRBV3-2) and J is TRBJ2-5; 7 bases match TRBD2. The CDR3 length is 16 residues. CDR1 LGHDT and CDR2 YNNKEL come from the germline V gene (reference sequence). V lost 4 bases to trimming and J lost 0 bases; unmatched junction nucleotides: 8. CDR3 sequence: CASSPRDYLDQETQYF. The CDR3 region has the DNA TGTGCCAGCAGCCCGAGGGACTACCTTGACCAAGAGACCCAGTACTTC.

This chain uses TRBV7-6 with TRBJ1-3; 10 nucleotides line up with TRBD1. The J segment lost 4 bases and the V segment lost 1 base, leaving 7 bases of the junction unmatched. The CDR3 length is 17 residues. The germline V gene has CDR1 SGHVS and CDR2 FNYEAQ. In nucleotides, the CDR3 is TGTGCCAGCAGCTTAGAACCGACAGGGGGCCCAGGAAACACCATATATTTT. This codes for CASSLEPTGGPGNTIYF.

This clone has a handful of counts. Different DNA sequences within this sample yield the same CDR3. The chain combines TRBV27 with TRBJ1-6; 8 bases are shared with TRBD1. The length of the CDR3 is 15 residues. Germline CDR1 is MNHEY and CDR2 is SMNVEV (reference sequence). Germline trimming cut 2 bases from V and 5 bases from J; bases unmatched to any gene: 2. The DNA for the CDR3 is TGTGCCAGCAGTTTAGGACAGGGAGATAATTCACCCCTCCACTTT. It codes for CASSLGQGDNSPLHF.

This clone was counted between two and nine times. The CDR3 coding sequence is TGTGCCAGCAGAACCGCCCAGGTCTATGGCTACACCTTC. It codes for CASRTAQVYGYTF. The chain is built from TRBV28 and TRBJ1-2; D remains ambiguous. Germline CDR1 is MDHEN and CDR2 is SYDVKM. V lost 6 bases, J lost 4 bases, and 12 bases lay in between. The CDR3 loop spans 13 amino acids.

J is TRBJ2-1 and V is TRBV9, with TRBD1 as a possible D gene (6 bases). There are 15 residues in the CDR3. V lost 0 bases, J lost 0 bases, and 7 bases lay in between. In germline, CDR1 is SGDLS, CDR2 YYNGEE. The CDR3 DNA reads TGTGCCAGCAGCGTAGTAGGGGGCTCCTACAATGAGCAGTTCTTC. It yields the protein CASSVVGGSYNEQFF.

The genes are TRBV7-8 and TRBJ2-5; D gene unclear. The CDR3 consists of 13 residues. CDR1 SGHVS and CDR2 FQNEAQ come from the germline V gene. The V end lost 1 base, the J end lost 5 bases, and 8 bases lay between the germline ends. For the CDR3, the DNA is TGTGCCAGCAGCTTAGAGAGGTCCGAGACCCAGTACTTC. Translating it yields CASSLERSETQYF.

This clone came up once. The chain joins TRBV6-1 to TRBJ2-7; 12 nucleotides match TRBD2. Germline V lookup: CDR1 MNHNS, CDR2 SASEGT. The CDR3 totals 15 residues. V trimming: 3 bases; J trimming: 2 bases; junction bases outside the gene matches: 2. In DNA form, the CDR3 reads TGTGCCAGCAGTGACCTAGCGGGAGGGACCTACGAGCAGTACTTC. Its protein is CASSDLAGGTYEQYF.

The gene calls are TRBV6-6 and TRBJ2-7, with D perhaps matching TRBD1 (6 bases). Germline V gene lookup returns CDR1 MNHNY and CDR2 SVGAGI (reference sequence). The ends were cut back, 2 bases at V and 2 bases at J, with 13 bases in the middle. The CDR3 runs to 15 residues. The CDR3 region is CASSYGGPRTYEQYF. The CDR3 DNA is TGTGCCAGCAGTTACGGGGGCCCCAGAACCTACGAGCAGTACTTC.

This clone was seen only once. The CDR3 is CAASTGLAGVAQYF. The CDR3 coding sequence is TGTGCCGCCTCTACGGGCCTAGCGGGAGTGGCCCAGTACTTC. This sequence joins TRBV6-5 and TRBJ2-5, with 10 positions matching TRBD2. CDR1 is MNHEY and CDR2 is SVGAGI in the germline V gene. The V and J ends lost 11 bases and 9 bases, in that order; junction bases with no gene match: 15. The CDR3 spans 14 residues.

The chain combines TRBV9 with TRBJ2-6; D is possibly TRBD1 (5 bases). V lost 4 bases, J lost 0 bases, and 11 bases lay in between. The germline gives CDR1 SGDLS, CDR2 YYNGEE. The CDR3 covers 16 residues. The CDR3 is CASSPTDSSGANVLTF. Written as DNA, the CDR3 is TGTGCCAGCAGCCCGACAGACAGCTCTGGGGCCAACGTCCTGACTTTC.

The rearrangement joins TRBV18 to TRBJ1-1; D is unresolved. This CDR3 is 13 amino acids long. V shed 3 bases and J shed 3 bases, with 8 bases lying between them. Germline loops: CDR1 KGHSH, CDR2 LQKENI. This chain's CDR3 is CASSPRRDTEAFF. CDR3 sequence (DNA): TGTGCCAGCTCACCCAGGAGGGACACTGAAGCTTTCTTT.

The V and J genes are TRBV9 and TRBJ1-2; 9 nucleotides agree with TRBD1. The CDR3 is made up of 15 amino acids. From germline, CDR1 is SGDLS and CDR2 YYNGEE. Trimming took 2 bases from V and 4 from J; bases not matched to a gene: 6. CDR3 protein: CASSVSGTGSYGYTF. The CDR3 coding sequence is TGTGCCAGCAGCGTCAGCGGGACAGGGAGCTATGGCTACACCTTC.

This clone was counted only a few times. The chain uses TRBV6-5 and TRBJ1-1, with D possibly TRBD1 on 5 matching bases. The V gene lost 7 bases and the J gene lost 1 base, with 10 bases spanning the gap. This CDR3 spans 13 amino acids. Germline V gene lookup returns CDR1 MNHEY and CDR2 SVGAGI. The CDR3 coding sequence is TGTGCCAGCAAGGACACCAGGAACACTGAAGCTTTCTTT. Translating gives CASKDTRNTEAFF.

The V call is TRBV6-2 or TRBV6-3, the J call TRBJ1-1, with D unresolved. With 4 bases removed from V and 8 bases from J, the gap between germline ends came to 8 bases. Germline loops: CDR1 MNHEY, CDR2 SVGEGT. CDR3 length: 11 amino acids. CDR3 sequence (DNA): TGTGCCAGCAGTTTTGCAGGAGAAGCTTTCTTT. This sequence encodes CASSFAGEAFF.

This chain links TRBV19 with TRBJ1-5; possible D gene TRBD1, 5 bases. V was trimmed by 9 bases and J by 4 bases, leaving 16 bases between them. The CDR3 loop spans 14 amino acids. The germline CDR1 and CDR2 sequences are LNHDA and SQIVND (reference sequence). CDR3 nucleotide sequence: TGTGCCAGCACGCCGGGGGTTCGTAATCAGCCCCAGCATTTT. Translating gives CASTPGVRNQPQHF.

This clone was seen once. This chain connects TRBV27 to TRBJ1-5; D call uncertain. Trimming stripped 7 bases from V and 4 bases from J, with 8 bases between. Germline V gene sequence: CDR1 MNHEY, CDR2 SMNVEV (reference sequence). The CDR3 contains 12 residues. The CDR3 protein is CASTLRNQPQHF. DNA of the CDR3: TGTGCCAGCACCTTGAGGAATCAGCCCCAGCATTTT.

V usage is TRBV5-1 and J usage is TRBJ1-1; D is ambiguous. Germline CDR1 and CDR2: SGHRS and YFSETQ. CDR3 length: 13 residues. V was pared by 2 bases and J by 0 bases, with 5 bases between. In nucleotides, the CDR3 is TGCGCCAGCAGCTTTTCAGTGAACACTGAAGCTTTCTTT. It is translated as CASSFSVNTEAFF. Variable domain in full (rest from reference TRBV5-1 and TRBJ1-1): KAGVTQTPRYLIKTRGQQVTLSCSPISGHRSVSWYQQTPGQGLQFLFEYFSETQRNKGNFPGRFSGRQFSNSRSEMNVSTLELGDSALYLCASSFSVNTEAFFGQGTRLTVV.

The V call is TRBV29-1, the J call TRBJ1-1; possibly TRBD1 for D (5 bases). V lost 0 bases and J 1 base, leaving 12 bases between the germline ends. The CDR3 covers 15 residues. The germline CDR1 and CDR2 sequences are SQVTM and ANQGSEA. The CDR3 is CSVEEVGARNTEAFF. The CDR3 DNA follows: TGCAGCGTTGAAGAGGTTGGGGCGCGGAACACTGAAGCTTTCTTT.

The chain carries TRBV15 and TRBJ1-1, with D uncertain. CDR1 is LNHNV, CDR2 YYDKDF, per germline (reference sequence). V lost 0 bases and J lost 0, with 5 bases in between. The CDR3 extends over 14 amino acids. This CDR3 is CATSRDPVNTEAFF. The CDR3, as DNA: TGTGCCACCAGCAGAGATCCGGTGAACACTGAAGCTTTCTTT.

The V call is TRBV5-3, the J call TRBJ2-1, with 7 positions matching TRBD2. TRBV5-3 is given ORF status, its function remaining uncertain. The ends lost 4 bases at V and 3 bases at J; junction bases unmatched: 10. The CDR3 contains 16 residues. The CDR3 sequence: CARSRLIAGDYNEQFF. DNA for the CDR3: TGTGCCAGAAGCCGCCTCATCGCGGGGGACTACAATGAGCAGTTCTTC.

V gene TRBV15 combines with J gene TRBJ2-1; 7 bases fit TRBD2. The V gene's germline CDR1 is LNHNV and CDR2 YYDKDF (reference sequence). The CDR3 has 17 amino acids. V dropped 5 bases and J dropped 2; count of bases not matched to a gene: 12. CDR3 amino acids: CATSAGTIRGAYNEQFF. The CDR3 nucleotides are TGTGCCACCAGCGCCGGGACTATCCGGGGGGCCTACAATGAGCAGTTCTTC. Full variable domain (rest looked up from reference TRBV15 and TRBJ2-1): DAMVIQNPRYQVTQFGKPVTLSCSQTLNHNVMYWYQQKSSQAPKLLFHYYDKDFNNEADTPDNFQSRRPNTSFCFLDIRSPGLGDTAMYLCATSAGTIRGAYNEQFFGPGTRLTVL.

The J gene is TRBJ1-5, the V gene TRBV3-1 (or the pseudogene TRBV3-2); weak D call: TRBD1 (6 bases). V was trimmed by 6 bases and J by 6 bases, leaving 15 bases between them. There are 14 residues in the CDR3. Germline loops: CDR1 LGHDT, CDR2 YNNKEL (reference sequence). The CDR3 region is CASRQTGNGQPQHF. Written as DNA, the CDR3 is TGTGCCAGCAGGCAAACAGGGAATGGTCAGCCCCAGCATTTT.

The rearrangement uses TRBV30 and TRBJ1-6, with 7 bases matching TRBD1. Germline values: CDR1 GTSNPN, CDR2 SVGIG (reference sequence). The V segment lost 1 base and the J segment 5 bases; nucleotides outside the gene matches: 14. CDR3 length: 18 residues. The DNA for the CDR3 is TGTGCCTGGAGTGCATCCGGGACAGTCCTTCTCAATAATTCACCCCTCCACTTT. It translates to CAWSASGTVLLNNSPLHF.